One sample yielded the 5 T cell receptor beta chains listed below, sequenced in a study of shared clonotypes between healthy human individuals. Generated by immunoSEQ multiplex PCR, the TCRdb table keeps only in-frame clones and is missing some. The table has 300,000 to 400,000 clones, 73% seen once. Sample: memory CD4+ T cells sorted from blood. Subset here: CD45RA-negative fraction. The receptors here all came from a man aged 25-45 years in good health.

The V gene is TRBV19, the J gene TRBJ1-5, with unresolved D. Trimming removed 1 base from V and 4 bases from J, with 8 bases in between. Per germline, CDR1 LNHDA and CDR2 SQIVND (reference sequence). The CDR3 has 14 residues. The DNA for the CDR3 is TGTGCCAGTAGTATAGGGCACGAGAATCAGCCCCAGCATTTT. This sequence encodes CASSIGHENQPQHF.

The gene calls are TRBV5-4 and TRBJ1-1; D uncertain. Germline-derived CDR1 and CDR2 are SGHNT and YYREEE (reference sequence). The V gene lost 7 bases and the J gene lost 1 base, with 11 bases spanning the gap. CDR3 length equals 13 residues. CDR3 amino acids: CASRHQTNTEAFF. CDR3 DNA sequence: TGTGCCAGCCGACATCAGACGAACACTGAAGCTTTCTTT.

The J gene is TRBJ2-3, the V gene TRBV14, with 12 nucleotides matching TRBD2. CDR1 SGHDN and CDR2 FVKESK come from the germline V gene. CDR3 size: 17 residues. Trimming at V came to 4 bases and at J to 6 bases, leaving 11 bases not matched to a gene. CDR3 amino acids: CASSPNRLAGAGDTQYF. CDR3 bases: TGTGCCAGCAGCCCCAACCGACTAGCGGGAGCCGGCGATACGCAGTATTTT.

The genes are TRBV10-3 and TRBJ2-5; D not resolved. V was clipped by 6 bases and J by 4 bases, with 12 bases between them. Germline CDR1 ENHRY, CDR2 SYGVKD. CDR3 size: 13 residues. The CDR3 nucleotides read TGTGCCATCAGCCTTGGCACCCGAGAGACCCAGTACTTC. Encoded protein: CAISLGTRETQYF.

The V gene is TRBV5-1, the J gene TRBJ1-2; no clear D gene. V dropped 2 bases and J dropped 3 bases, with 8 bases sitting between them. The length of the CDR3 is 13 residues. Germline V CDR1 and CDR2: SGHRS, YFSETQ. CDR3 sequence: CASSLGLDYGYTF. The CDR3 region has the DNA TGCGCCAGCAGCTTAGGTTTGGACTATGGCTACACCTTC. Full variable domain (outside the CDR3, taken from reference TRBV5-1 and TRBJ1-2): KAGVTQTPRYLIKTRGQQVTLSCSPISGHRSVSWYQQTPGQGLQFLFEYFSETQRNKGNFPGRFSGRQFSNSRSEMNVSTLELGDSALYLCASSLGLDYGYTFGSGTRLTVV.